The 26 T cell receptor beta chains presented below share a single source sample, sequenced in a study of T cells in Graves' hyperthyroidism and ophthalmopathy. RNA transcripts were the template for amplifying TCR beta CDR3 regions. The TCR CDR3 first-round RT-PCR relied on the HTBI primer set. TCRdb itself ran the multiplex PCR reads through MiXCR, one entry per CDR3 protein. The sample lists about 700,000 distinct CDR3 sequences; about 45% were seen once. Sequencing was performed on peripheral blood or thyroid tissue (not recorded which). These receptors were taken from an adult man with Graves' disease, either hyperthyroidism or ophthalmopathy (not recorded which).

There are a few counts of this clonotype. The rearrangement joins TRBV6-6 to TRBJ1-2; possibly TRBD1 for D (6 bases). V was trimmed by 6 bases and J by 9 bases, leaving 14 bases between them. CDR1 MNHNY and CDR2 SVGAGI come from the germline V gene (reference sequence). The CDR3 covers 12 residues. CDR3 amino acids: CASSTTGMSYTF. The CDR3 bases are TGTGCCAGCAGCACTACAGGGATGAGCTACACCTTC.

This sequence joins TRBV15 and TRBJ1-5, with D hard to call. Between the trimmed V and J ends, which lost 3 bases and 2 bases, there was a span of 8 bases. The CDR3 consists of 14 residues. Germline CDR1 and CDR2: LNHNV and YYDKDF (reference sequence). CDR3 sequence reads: CATSSYSGNQPQHF. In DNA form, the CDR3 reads TGTGCCACCAGCAGCTATTCGGGCAATCAGCCCCAGCATTTT.

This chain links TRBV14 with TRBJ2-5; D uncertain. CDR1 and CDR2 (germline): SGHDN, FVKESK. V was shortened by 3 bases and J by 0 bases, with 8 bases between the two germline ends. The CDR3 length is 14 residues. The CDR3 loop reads CASSQEKYQETQYF. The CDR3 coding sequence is TGTGCCAGCAGCCAGGAGAAATACCAAGAGACCCAGTACTTC.

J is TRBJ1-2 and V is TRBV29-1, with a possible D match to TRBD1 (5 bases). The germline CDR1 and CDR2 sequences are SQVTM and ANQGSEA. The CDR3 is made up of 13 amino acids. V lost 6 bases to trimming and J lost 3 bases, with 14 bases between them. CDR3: CSVDRGGYYGYTF. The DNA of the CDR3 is TGCAGCGTAGACCGGGGCGGGTACTATGGCTACACCTTC.

The CDR3 reads CAISEQGDGYTF. The CDR3 DNA reads as TGTGCCATCAGCGAACAGGGTGATGGCTACACCTTC. The rearrangement links TRBV10-3 to TRBJ1-2; D is perhaps TRBD1 (6 bases). The ends were cut back, 6 bases at V and 6 bases at J, with 11 bases in the middle. This CDR3 is built from 12 residues. Germline V gene sequence: CDR1 ENHRY, CDR2 SYGVKD.

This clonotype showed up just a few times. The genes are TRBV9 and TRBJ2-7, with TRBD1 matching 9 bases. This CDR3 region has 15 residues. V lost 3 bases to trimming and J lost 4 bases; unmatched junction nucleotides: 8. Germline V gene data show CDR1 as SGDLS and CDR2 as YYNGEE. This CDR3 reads CASSAVGQGGYEQYF. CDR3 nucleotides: TGTGCCAGCAGCGCAGTGGGACAGGGTGGGTACGAGCAGTACTTC.

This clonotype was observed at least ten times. The CDR3 loop reads CASSLGLTYEQYF. The CDR3 coding sequence is TGTGCCAGCAGCTTAGGGCTTACCTACGAGCAGTACTTC. This chain uses TRBV13 with TRBJ2-7, with D uncertain. Trimming removed 0 bases from V and 2 bases from J, with 5 bases in between. Germline lookup yields CDR1 PRHDT and CDR2 FYEKMQ (reference sequence). The CDR3 is made up of 13 amino acids.

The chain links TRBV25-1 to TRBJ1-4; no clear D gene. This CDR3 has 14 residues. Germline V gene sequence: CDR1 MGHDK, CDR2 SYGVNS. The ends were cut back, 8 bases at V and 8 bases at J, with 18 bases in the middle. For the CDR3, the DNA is TGTGCCAGCTCACCTAGCGCACCCGTCGAAAAACTGTTTTTT. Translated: CASSPSAPVEKLFF.

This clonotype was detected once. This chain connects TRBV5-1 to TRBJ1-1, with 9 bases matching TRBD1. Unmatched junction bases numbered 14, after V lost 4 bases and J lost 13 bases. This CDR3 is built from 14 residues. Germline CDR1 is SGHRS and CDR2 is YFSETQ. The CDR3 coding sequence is TGCGCCAGCAGCAGCCACGGGACAGGGAGCCGGTTTTTCTTT. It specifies CASSSHGTGSRFFF.

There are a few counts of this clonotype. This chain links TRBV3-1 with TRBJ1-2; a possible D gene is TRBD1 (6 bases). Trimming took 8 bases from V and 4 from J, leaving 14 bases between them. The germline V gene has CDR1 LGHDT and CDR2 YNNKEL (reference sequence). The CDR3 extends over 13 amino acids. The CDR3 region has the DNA TGTGCCAGCCTAGCCACAGGGTCCTATGGCTACACCTTC. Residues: CASLATGSYGYTF.

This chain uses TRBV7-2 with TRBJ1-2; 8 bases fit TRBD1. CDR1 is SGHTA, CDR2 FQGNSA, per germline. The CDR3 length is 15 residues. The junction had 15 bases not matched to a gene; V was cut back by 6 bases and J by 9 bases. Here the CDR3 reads CASSLRDRHLFSYTF. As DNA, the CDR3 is TGTGCCAGCAGTTTACGGGACAGGCATCTCTTTAGCTACACCTTC.

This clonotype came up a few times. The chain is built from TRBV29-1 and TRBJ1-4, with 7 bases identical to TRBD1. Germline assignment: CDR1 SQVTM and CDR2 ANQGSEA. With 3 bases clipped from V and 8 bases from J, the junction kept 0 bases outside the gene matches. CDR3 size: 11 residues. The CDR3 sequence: CSVEDREKLFF. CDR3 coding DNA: TGCAGCGTTGAGGACAGGGAAAAACTGTTTTTT.

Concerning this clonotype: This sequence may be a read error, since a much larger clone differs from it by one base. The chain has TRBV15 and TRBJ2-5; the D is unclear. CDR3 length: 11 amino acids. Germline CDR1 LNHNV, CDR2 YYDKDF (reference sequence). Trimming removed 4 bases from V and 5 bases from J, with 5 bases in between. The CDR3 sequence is CATSMGETQYF. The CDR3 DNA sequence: TGTGCCACCAGCATGGGGGAGACCCAGTACTTC.

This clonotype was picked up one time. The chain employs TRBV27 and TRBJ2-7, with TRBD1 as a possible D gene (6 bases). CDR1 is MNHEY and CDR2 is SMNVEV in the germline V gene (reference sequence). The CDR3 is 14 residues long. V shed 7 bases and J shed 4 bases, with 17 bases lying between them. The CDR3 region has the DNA TGTGCCAGCACAACACAGGGTAGGGTTTACGAGCAGTACTTC. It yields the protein CASTTQGRVYEQYF.

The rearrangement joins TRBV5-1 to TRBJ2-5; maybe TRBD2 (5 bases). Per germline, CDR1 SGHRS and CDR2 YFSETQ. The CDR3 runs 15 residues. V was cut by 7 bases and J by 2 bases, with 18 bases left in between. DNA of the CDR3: TGCGCCAGCGGTCGATCAGCGGTTAATCAAGAGACCCAGTACTTC. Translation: CASGRSAVNQETQYF.

DNA for the CDR3: TGCAGCGTTGAGGCAGGGAGCGCTTTCTTT. Amino acids: CSVEAGSAFF. The chain couples TRBV29-1 to TRBJ1-1; tentative D call: TRBD1 (5 bases). Trimming cost V 3 bases and J 11 bases, with 10 bases left between them. This CDR3 is 10 amino acids long. CDR1 and CDR2 (germline): SQVTM, ANQGSEA.

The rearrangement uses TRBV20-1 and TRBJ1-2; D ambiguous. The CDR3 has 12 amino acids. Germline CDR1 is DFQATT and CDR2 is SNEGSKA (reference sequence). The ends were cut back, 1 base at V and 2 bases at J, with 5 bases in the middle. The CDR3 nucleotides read TGCAGTGCTAGAGGCGGGAACTATGGCTACACCTTC. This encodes CSARGGNYGYTF.

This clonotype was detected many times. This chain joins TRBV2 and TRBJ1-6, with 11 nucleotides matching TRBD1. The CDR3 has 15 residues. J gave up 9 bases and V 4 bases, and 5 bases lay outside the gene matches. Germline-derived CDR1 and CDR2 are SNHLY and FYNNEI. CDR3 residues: CASSADRGQVSPLHF. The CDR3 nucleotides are TGTGCCAGCAGTGCGGACAGGGGGCAGGTTTCACCCCTCCACTTT.

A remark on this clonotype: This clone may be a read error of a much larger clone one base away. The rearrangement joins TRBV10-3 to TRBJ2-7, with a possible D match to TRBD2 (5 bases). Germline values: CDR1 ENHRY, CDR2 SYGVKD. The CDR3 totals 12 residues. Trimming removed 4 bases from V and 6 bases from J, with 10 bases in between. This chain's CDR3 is CAISGRSAEQYF. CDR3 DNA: TGTGCCATCAGTGGGAGGTCCGCCGAGCAGTACTTC.

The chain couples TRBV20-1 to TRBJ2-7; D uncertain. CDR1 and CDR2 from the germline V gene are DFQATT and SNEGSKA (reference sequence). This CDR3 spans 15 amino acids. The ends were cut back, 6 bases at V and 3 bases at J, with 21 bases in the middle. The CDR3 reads CSASTGQLSHYEQYF. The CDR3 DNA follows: TGCAGTGCCAGCACCGGGCAGCTAAGCCACTACGAGCAGTACTTC.

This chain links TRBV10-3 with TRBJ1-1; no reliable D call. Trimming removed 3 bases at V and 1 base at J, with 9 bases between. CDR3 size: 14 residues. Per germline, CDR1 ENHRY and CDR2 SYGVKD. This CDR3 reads CAISENRANTEAFF. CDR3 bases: TGTGCCATCAGTGAAAACAGAGCGAACACTGAAGCTTTCTTT.

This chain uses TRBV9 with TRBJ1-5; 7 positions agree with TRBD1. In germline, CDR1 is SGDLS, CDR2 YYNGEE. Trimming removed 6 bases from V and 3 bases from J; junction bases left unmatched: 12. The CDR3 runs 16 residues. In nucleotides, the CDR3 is TGTGCCAGCACCAGGGGGGGACAGCTACTCAATCAGCCCCAGCATTTT. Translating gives CASTRGGQLLNQPQHF.

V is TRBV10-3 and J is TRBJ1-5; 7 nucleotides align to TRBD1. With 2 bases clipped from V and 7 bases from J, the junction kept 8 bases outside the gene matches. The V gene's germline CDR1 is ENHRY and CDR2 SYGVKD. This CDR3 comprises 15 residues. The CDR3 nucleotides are TGTGCCATCAGTGAGAGCACAGGGGAGGGCCAGCCCCAGCATTTT. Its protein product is CAISESTGEGQPQHF.

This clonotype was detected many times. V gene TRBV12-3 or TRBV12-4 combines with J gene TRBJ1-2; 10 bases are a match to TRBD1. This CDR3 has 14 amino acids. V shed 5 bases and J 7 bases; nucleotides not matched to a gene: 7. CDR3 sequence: CASSRDRGYGGYTF. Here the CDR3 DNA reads TGTGCCAGCAGTCGGGACAGGGGATACGGTGGCTACACCTTC.

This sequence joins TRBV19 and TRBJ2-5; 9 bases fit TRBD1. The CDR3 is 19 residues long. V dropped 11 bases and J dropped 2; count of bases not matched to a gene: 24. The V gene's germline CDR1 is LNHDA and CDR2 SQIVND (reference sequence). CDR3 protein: CAWRPWTGEPGRQQETQYF. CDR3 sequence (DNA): TGTGCCTGGAGACCCTGGACAGGGGAGCCCGGGAGGCAACAAGAGACCCAGTACTTC.

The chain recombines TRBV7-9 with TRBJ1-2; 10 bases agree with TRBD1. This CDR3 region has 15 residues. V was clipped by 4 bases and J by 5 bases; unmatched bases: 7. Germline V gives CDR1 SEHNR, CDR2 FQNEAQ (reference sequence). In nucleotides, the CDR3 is TGTGCCAGCAGCTCCGACGACAGGGGGCCATATGGCTACACCTTC. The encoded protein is CASSSDDRGPYGYTF.